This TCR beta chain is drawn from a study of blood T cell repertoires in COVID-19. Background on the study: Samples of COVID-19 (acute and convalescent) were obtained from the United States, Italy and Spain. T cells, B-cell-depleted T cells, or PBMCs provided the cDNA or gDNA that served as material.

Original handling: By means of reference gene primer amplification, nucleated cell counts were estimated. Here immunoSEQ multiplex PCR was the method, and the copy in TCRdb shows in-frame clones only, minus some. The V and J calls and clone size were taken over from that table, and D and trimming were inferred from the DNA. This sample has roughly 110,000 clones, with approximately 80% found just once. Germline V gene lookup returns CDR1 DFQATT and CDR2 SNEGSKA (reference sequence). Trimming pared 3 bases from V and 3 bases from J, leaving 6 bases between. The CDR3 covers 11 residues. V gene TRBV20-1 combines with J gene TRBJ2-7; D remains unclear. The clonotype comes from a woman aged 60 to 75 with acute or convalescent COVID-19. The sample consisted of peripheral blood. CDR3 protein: CSASPIYEQYF. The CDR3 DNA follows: TGCAGTGCTAGTCCCATCTACGAGCAGTACTTC.